The rows below give T cell receptor beta chains drawn from one sample of a study of blood T cells in healthy people across ages. TCRdb called the 5' RACE reads again in MiXCR, with one record for every CDR3 protein. The sample includes 700,000 or so distinct CDR3 sequences, approximately 21% of them seen just once. Source material: blood. These TCRs come from a man in his 70s in good health. Each CDR3 is given with its conserved first and last residue. D genes are given only for firm matches. Part of the rows lack a size; the others show once, few, many or a class for expanded clones.

clone size,V gene,D gene,J gene,CDR3 protein,CDR3 DNA
few,TRBV20-1,TRBD1,TRBJ2-5,CSARDQGAYQETQYF,TGCAGTGCTAGAGATCAGGGGGCTTACCAAGAGACCCAGTACTTC
NA,TRBV24-1,TRBD1,TRBJ2-2,CATSGTGGTGELFF,TGTGCCACCAGTGGGACAGGGGGGACCGGGGAGCTGTTTTTT
few,TRBV20-1,NA,TRBJ1-5,CSARSGNQPQHF,TGCAGTGCCCGGTCGGGCAATCAGCCCCAGCATTTT
NA,TRBV7-9,NA,TRBJ2-2,CASSLAYPGELFF,TGTGCCAGCAGCTTAGCTTACCCCGGGGAGCTGTTTTTT
NA,TRBV5-1,NA,TRBJ1-1,CASSLFSLDTEAFF,TGCGCCAGCAGCTTGTTCAGCCTGGACACTGAAGCTTTCTTT
once,TRBV18,NA,TRBJ1-5,CASSLSGARNQPQHF,TGTGCCAGCTCACTATCCGGGGCGCGTAATCAGCCCCAGCATTTT
NA,TRBV12-3/TRBV12-4,TRBD2,TRBJ2-1,CASRLAGRDEQFF,TGTGCCTCCAGACTAGCGGGAAGAGATGAGCAGTTCTTC
NA,TRBV5-1,TRBD2,TRBJ2-1,CASTTSGGALEQFF,TGCGCCAGCACCACTAGCGGGGGGGCCTTGGAGCAGTTCTTC
many,TRBV30,TRBD1,TRBJ2-1,CAWSFGQGPLYNEQFF,TGTGCCTGGAGTTTTGGACAGGGCCCCCTATACAATGAGCAGTTCTTC
once,TRBV7-2,NA,TRBJ1-2,CASSTGQSLGYTF,TGTGCCAGCAGCACAGGACAGTCCCTAGGCTACACCTTC
few,TRBV4-2,TRBD1,TRBJ1-5,CASSSGGAATQPQHF,TGTGCCAGCAGCTCAGGGGGCGCGGCCACACAGCCCCAGCATTTT
few,TRBV18,NA,TRBJ2-3,CASSPPTSYDTQYF,TGTGCCAGCTCACCACCTACTTCCTACGATACGCAGTATTTT